The entry below describes one TCR beta chain. The read ends 3 residues shy of where the CDR3 ends; the end is completed using the germline J gene. Profiling relied on immunoSEQ multiplex PCR, and the TCRdb table lists in-frame clones only, not all of them. Its table records about 12,000 clones. Unmatched junction bases numbered 5, after V lost 3 bases and J lost 5 bases. This CDR3 has 15 amino acids. From germline, CDR1 is KGHSH and CDR2 LQKENI. The data were obtained in a study of T cells in women clearing cervical HPV infection. Across the study: Case blood was drawn when the lesion was first found; control blood after infection became undetectable. Case blood was drawn a median about 23 weeks after lesion detection.

The source is a woman aged 18-69 years with a cervical HPV16 infection that either progressed to CIN3+ or cleared (not recorded which). Sequenced material: blood buffy coat. This chain connects TRBV18 to TRBJ1-1; TRBD1 aligns across 11 bases. The CDR3: CASSPQGQGGTEAFF. The sequenced CDR3 bases are TGTGCCAGCTCACCGCAGGGACAGGGGGGGACTGAA.